The rows below give T cell receptor beta chains drawn from one sample of a study of blood T cells in healthy people across ages. TCRdb called the 5' RACE reads again in MiXCR, with one record for every CDR3 protein. The sample yields approximately 800,000 distinct CDR3 sequences, around 50% seen once. Specimen: blood. The source of these receptors is a man aged 35 to 55 in good health. Both conserved end residues are part of each CDR3.

V,J,CDR3
TRBV20-1,TRBJ2-7,CSARAVGQAYEQYF
TRBV5-1,TRBJ1-5,CASSSGQPNQPQHF
TRBV6-6,TRBJ1-6,CASSYLAAGGYFSPLHF
TRBV28,TRBJ2-7,CASSRTSGPTYPYEQYF
TRBV7-2,TRBJ2-3,CASSWGQGVDTQYF
TRBV20-1,TRBJ1-1,CSARETQGRDTEAFF
TRBV7-2,TRBJ2-7,CASSLVVGQAYEQYF
TRBV6-5,TRBJ2-3,CASRLSGGIPTDTQYF
TRBV7-9,TRBJ1-2,CASSEGSYNRDREDYGYTF
TRBV27,.,CASSLRRGSYEQYF
TRBV7-2,TRBJ1-5,CASSLAQGSNQPQHF
TRBV5-5,TRBJ2-7,CASSLGGSPRTYEQYF
TRBV5-1,TRBJ1-6,CASSSGQGAYYNSPLHF
TRBV29-1,TRBJ2-7,CSVEDPGESYEQYF
TRBV3-1,TRBJ1-2,CASSHSAESYGYTF
TRBV6-6,TRBJ2-5,CASSSPGVGTETQYF
TRBV11-2,TRBJ2-1,CATSSGRDGEQFF
TRBV20-1,TRBJ2-7,CSVPQRNERKSYEQYF
TRBV4-3,TRBJ2-5,CASSQDTGRGETQYF
TRBV29-1,TRBJ1-1,CSVETGNTEAFF
TRBV7-2,TRBJ2-7,CASSFGFYEQYF
TRBV9,.,CASSVASTTFSYEQYF
TRBV6-2/TRBV6-3,TRBJ1-5,CASTQRAGDQPQHF
TRBV27,TRBJ2-3,CASSRVRAQTDTQYF
TRBV6-2/TRBV6-3,TRBJ2-3,CASSSGRTSTDTQYF
TRBV12-3/TRBV12-4,TRBJ2-1,CASSPALGQGGNEQFF
TRBV5-6,TRBJ2-7,CASSRERVSSYEQYF
TRBV14,.,CASSQGGLALSEQYF
TRBV11-2,TRBJ2-3,CASSSGQDPSTDTQYF
TRBV20-1,TRBJ1-5,CSARDPAGFQPQHF
TRBV7-2,TRBJ2-1,CASSVGIYNEQFF
TRBV7-2,TRBJ2-7,CASSLDSLPYEQYF
TRBV9,TRBJ2-5,CASSVRGLETQYF
TRBV4-2,TRBJ2-3,CASSQETLGGEQYF
TRBV9,TRBJ2-7,CASGVAGALDTYEQYF
TRBV9,TRBJ1-5,CASSVRDGSNQPQHF
TRBV27,TRBJ2-7,CASSVESSYEQYF
TRBV7-3,.,CASSSNPGTTIGSEQFF
TRBV6-6,TRBJ2-7,CASSYPRGNSYEQYF
TRBV28,TRBJ2-5,CASSKTGPSRETQYF
TRBV7-9,TRBJ2-3,CASSKAPPGRTDTQYF
TRBV3-1,TRBJ2-1,CASSQEGARNNEQFF
TRBV10-3,TRBJ2-7,CAILKESPSYEQYF
TRBV28,.,CASSFKGQTRGETQYF
TRBV5-1,TRBJ2-1,CASSFGFSGSSYNEQFF
TRBV28,TRBJ2-5,CASSLGLGNQETQYF
TRBV28,TRBJ1-2,CASSPGTDPYGYTF
TRBV10-3,TRBJ2-7,CATRGQEYYEQYF
TRBV6-5,TRBJ1-5,CASSSYSGAESNQPQHF
TRBV29-1,TRBJ2-5,CSVALGGGNSGEQYF
TRBV28,TRBJ2-7,CASSLKAGGSYEQYF
TRBV2,TRBJ2-1,CASDSSGLGYNEQFF
TRBV19,TRBJ2-7,CASSRTSEMGYEQYF
TRBV7-2,TRBJ2-6,CASSLRTDSSSGANVLTF
TRBV3-1,TRBJ1-4,CASSFRDREKLFF
TRBV11-1,TRBJ2-7,CASSPMRGGRVYEQYF
TRBV4-3,TRBJ2-1,CASSLGLPDFPIRNEQFF